This TCR beta chain was found in a study of blood T cell repertoires in COVID-19. Study at large: Samples of COVID-19 (acute and convalescent) were obtained from the United States, Italy and Spain. T cells, B-cell-depleted T cells, or PBMCs provided the cDNA or gDNA that served as material.

With 3 bases removed from V and 4 bases from J, the gap between germline ends came to 12 bases. CDR3 length: 14 residues. CDR1 is MGHDK, CDR2 SYGVNS, per germline. This table comes from immunoSEQ multiplex PCR, and its TCRdb copy is limited to in-frame clones, with some not included. The sample consists of a few hundred thousand clones, around nine tenths of them appearing once. The source is a man aged 50-60 years with acute or convalescent COVID-19. This chain joins TRBV25-1 and TRBJ2-5; D may be TRBD2 (5 bases). Sequenced material: peripheral blood. Here the CDR3 DNA reads TGTGCCAGCAGTGATCTGGGAGCGGTAGAGACCCAGTACTTC. This codes for CASSDLGAVETQYF.